The source of this T cell receptor beta chain is a study of blood T cell repertoires in COVID-19. The germline V gene encodes CDR1 SGHAT and CDR2 FQNNGV. Trimming took off 4 bases at V and 4 bases at J, with 26 bases between the two ends. This CDR3 is built from 18 residues. TCRdb's table, derived via immunoSEQ multiplex PCR, lists solely in-frame clones and lacks some. The data show tens of thousands of clones, approximately 88% seen once. The chain uses TRBV11-2 and TRBJ2-7; D possibly corresponds to TRBD1 (7 bases). This TCR came from a man older than 75 with active or convalescent COVID-19. Sequences were obtained from peripheral blood. CDR3 loop: CASSSPTRYGTVHYEQYF. CDR3 DNA sequence: TGTGCCAGCAGCTCCCCGACTAGGTACGGGACAGTCCATTACGAGCAGTACTTC.